This TCR beta chain emerged from a study of blood T cell repertoires in COVID-19. Study at large: Some COVID-19 samples were acute and others convalescent; all came from the United States, Italy and Spain. The analysed material was cDNA or gDNA that came from T cells, B-cell-depleted T cells, or PBMCs.

The authors' processing: Counts of nucleated cells, estimated from reference gene primer amplification, were obtained. Here immunoSEQ multiplex PCR was the method, and the copy in TCRdb shows in-frame clones only, minus some. From that table come the V and J calls and clone size; the DNA was used to work out D and trimming. The data hold more than 85,000 clones, with around nine tenths observed a single time. V lost 9 bases, J lost 0 bases, and 10 bases stayed unmatched. The CDR3 length is 16 residues. Germline CDR1 KGHDR, CDR2 SFDVKD. This clone was detected once. V and J are TRBV24-1 and TRBJ2-1, with 7 nucleotides matching TRBD1. The specimen was peripheral blood. This clonotype originated in a man in his sixties or seventies with acute or convalescent COVID-19. The CDR3 sequence is CATAAIQGSSYNEQFF. In DNA form, the CDR3 reads TGTGCCACCGCCGCAATACAGGGGTCCTCCTACAATGAGCAGTTCTTC.